Following are 11 T cell receptor beta chains from one sample sequenced in a study of T-cell memory formation after mild COVID-19. In TCRdb, the 5' RACE reads were re-called with MiXCR into one record per CDR3 protein. The sample shows under 35,000 distinct CDR3 sequences, around 15% of them seen only once. Material for sequencing was PBMCs or a T cell subset sorted from them (not recorded which). The receptor source for this set is an adult who had mild COVID-19 (a few samples of this study predate the infection). Cell type and time point are not known.

This clonotype came up many times. The V call is TRBV7-2, the J call TRBJ2-5, with TRBD2 matching over 7 bases. The length of the CDR3 is 15 residues. The germline CDR1 and CDR2 sequences are SGHTA and FQGNSA. Losses at the gene ends were 1 base for V and 5 bases for J; bases not matched to a gene: 7. The CDR3 spells CASSLVGGSSETQYF. The DNA of the CDR3 is TGTGCCAGCAGCTTAGTTGGCGGGAGTTCCGAGACCCAGTACTTC.

This clonotype was counted between two and nine times. The J gene is TRBJ2-3, the V gene TRBV18; no clear D gene. V was shortened by 0 bases and J by 2 bases, with 6 bases between the two germline ends. Germline CDR1 and CDR2: KGHSH and LQKENI. This CDR3 spans 14 amino acids. CDR3 sequence: CASSPPEHTDTQYF. The CDR3 DNA is TGTGCCAGCTCACCACCAGAACACACAGATACGCAGTATTTT.

This clonotype was counted ten times or more. The J gene is TRBJ1-1, the V gene TRBV29-1; D uncertain. V gave up 6 bases and J gave up 1 base, with 3 bases separating them. Germline CDR1 is SQVTM and CDR2 is ANQGSEA. The CDR3 runs 10 residues. The DNA of the CDR3 is TGCAGCGTGCGGAACACTGAAGCTTTCTTT. Amino acid sequence: CSVRNTEAFF.

In its sample, this clonotype was seen many times. This chain links TRBV20-1 with TRBJ2-3; the D gene is possibly TRBD2 (5 bases). Trimming took 2 bases from V and 6 from J, leaving 18 bases between them. CDR1 DFQATT and CDR2 SNEGSKA come from the germline V gene (reference sequence). This CDR3 contains 15 residues. In DNA, the CDR3 is TGCAGTGCTAGACCGGACTCTCAATTTGGGGATACGCAGTATTTT. Translated: CSARPDSQFGDTQYF.

This clonotype was observed at least ten times. CDR3 sequence (DNA): TGTGCCAGCAGCTTACCCCCGCCGGCCGGGGAGCAGTACTTC. Encoded protein: CASSLPPPAGEQYF. The chain employs TRBV7-2 and TRBJ2-7; D is uncertain. Germline V gene lookup returns CDR1 SGHTA and CDR2 FQGNSA. V gave up 2 bases and J gave up 7 bases, with 15 bases separating them. The CDR3 spans 14 residues. Supplemented by reference TRBV7-2 and TRBJ2-7, the full variable domain reads GAGVSQSPSNKVTEKGKDVELRCDPISGHTALYWYRQSLGQGLEFLIYFQGNSAPDKSGLPSDRFSAERTGGSVSTLTIQRTQQEDSAVYLCASSLPPPAGEQYFGPGTRLTVT.

This chain connects TRBV24-1 to TRBJ2-2; D is ambiguous. The CDR3 has 14 amino acids. Trimming took off 3 bases at V and 7 bases at J, with 11 bases between the two ends. The germline V gene encodes CDR1 KGHDR and CDR2 SFDVKD. The DNA of the CDR3 is TGTGCCACCAGTGATATGGAGAGAGACGGGGAGCTGTTTTTT. Residues: CATSDMERDGELFF.

This clonotype is judged medium-sized. The rearrangement links TRBV5-1 to TRBJ1-2; D not certain. The CDR3 sequence is 13 residues long. Germline V gene data show CDR1 as SGHRS and CDR2 as YFSETQ. V was pared by 0 bases and J by 1 base, with 4 bases between. The CDR3 protein is CASSLDRNYGYTF. CDR3 coding DNA: TGCGCCAGCAGCTTGGATCGTAACTATGGCTACACCTTC.

In this sample, this clonotype turned up many times. The J gene is TRBJ2-5, the V gene TRBV6-1, with D uncertain. Looked up from germline, CDR1 is MNHNS and CDR2 is SASEGT. Trimming left V 1 base short and J 4 bases short, with 13 bases between. There are 15 residues in the CDR3. CDR3 sequence reads: CASSEVWQMRETQYF. DNA for the CDR3: TGTGCCAGCAGTGAAGTGTGGCAGATGCGAGAGACCCAGTACTTC.

A few counts support this clonotype. This chain joins TRBV10-3 and TRBJ2-3; 8 nucleotides line up with TRBD2. CDR3 length equals 15 residues. CDR1 is ENHRY and CDR2 is SYGVKD in the germline V gene. V gave up 3 bases and J gave up 1 base; unmatched junction bases: 3. In DNA form, the CDR3 reads TGTGCCATCAGTGATGTCGGGAGGGGCACAGATACGCAGTATTTT. Translation: CAISDVGRGTDTQYF.

A few counts support this clonotype. This chain uses TRBV5-5 with TRBJ2-2; 12 nucleotides agree with TRBD2. V dropped 2 bases and J dropped 4; count of bases not matched to a gene: 12. Germline V gene data show CDR1 as SGHKS and CDR2 as YYEKEE (reference sequence). This CDR3 is 19 amino acids long. CDR3 amino acids: CASSLPSGRAPRITGELFF. As DNA, the CDR3 is TGTGCCAGCAGCTTACCTAGCGGGAGGGCGCCTCGGATCACCGGGGAGCTGTTTTTT.

This clonotype was found many times. The V and J genes are TRBV7-3 and TRBJ2-2, with D perhaps TRBD2 (5 bases). V gave up 5 bases and J gave up 0 bases, with 13 bases separating them. The CDR3 is made up of 16 amino acids. Germline CDR1 SGHTA, CDR2 FQGTGA. The chain's CDR3 is CASSAHGGSNTGELFF. DNA for the CDR3: TGTGCCAGCAGCGCTCACGGCGGGTCGAACACCGGGGAGCTGTTTTTT.